Below, 22 T cell receptor beta chains from the same sample are listed, as sequenced in a study of T cell clones after liver transplantation. Alloreactive TCRbeta sequences came from sequencing proliferating CFSE-low cells in the MLR. Their recognized antigens are unknown. TCRdb keeps only in-frame clones here, not all; method: immunoSEQ multiplex PCR. The sample lists around 1,400 clones, under 50% occurring once. The sample consisted of CD4+ T cells from cultured PBMCs. Source of these receptors: a human patient who received a liver transplant. Some T cells may be graft donor cells.

This sequence joins TRBV6-6 and TRBJ2-3; no reliable D call. The V and J ends lost 2 bases and 2 bases respectively, with 5 bases between them. Germline loops: CDR1 MNHNY, CDR2 SVGAGI (reference sequence). This CDR3 region has 13 residues. CDR3 coding DNA: TGTGCCAGCAGTTACCGTCCCACAGATACGCAGTATTTT. This codes for CASSYRPTDTQYF.

The CDR3 here is CASSLKWTGNEKLFF. DNA of the CDR3: TGTGCCAGCAGTTTAAAGTGGACAGGGAATGAAAAACTGTTTTTT. This chain uses TRBV28 with TRBJ1-4; 8 nucleotides align to TRBD1. This CDR3 is built from 15 residues. J lost 5 bases, V lost 2 bases, and 4 bases had no gene match. Germline CDR1 and CDR2: MDHEN and SYDVKM.

Turning to this clone: This likely traces to a read error, being one base from a far larger clone. The CDR3 DNA follows: TGTGCCAGCAGCTTGTGGCAGGGGAACACTGAAGCTTTCTTT. Its translation is CASSLWQGNTEAFF. J is TRBJ1-1 and V is TRBV5-8; D might be TRBD1 (5 bases). From germline, CDR1 is SGHTS and CDR2 YDEGEE. The CDR3 totals 14 residues. The germline V and J ends were trimmed by 1 base and 1 base, with 8 bases remaining between them.

The rearrangement uses TRBV7-2 and TRBJ2-7, with 9 bases matching TRBD1. The ends lost 5 bases at V and 2 bases at J; junction bases unmatched: 7. This CDR3 has 15 residues. Germline-derived CDR1 and CDR2 are SGHTA and FQGNSA. The CDR3: CASSRPTGGTYEQYF. The CDR3 DNA follows: TGTGCCAGCAGCAGACCGACAGGGGGAACCTACGAGCAGTACTTC.

This clone is termed large. The rearrangement joins TRBV18 to TRBJ1-1; D is unclear. V lost 11 bases, J lost 3 bases, and 16 bases lay in between. The germline V gene has CDR1 KGHSH and CDR2 LQKENI. The CDR3 spans 13 residues. The CDR3 nucleotides read TGTGCCTCCAGCCGGGGTACGGACACTGAAGCTTTCTTT. Its protein is CASSRGTDTEAFF.

J is TRBJ2-1 and V is TRBV5-4; no firm D call. Trimming took off 1 base at V and 6 bases at J, with 2 bases between the two ends. The CDR3 is 11 residues long. From germline, CDR1 is SGHNT and CDR2 YYREEE (reference sequence). The CDR3: CASSLRNEQFF. CDR3 DNA: TGTGCCAGCAGCTTGCGCAATGAGCAGTTCTTC.

This clone ranks as medium-sized. This sequence joins TRBV27 and TRBJ1-3, with no clear D. V lost 1 base and J 4 bases, leaving 11 bases between the germline ends. The CDR3 totals 15 residues. Germline V CDR1 and CDR2: MNHEY, SMNVEV (reference sequence). The CDR3 sequence is CASSLWPLRGNTIYF. CDR3 coding DNA: TGTGCCAGCAGTTTATGGCCCCTGCGGGGAAACACCATATATTTT.

This rearrangement joins TRBV9 to TRBJ2-3; 7 bases agree with TRBD2. V was clipped by 7 bases and J by 5 bases; unmatched bases: 10. CDR1 is SGDLS, CDR2 YYNGEE, per germline. The CDR3 extends over 14 amino acids. The CDR3 DNA is TGTGCCAGCTCCTTAGGCCTAGCGGAAGATACGCAGTATTTT. Translated, it gives CASSLGLAEDTQYF.

The chain carries TRBV28 and TRBJ1-1, with TRBD1 identical over 7 bases. There are 12 residues in the CDR3. Germline V gene lookup returns CDR1 MDHEN and CDR2 SYDVKM. Germline trimming cut 5 bases from V and 5 bases from J; bases unmatched to any gene: 2. The CDR3 is CASSKQGTEAFF. Written as DNA, the CDR3 is TGTGCCAGCAGTAAACAGGGGACTGAAGCTTTCTTT.

Judged by abundance, this clone is medium-sized (0.01 to 0.1%). The gene calls are TRBV7-3 and TRBJ1-1, with 7 bases aligning to TRBD1. CDR1 and CDR2 (germline): SGHTA, FQGTGA. This CDR3 is built from 13 residues. Losses at the gene ends were 4 bases for V and 4 bases for J; bases not matched to a gene: 3. CDR3 DNA: TGTGCCAGCAGCTCATCAGGGGGCACTGAAGCTTTCTTT. It codes for CASSSSGGTEAFF. Drawing the rest from reference TRBV7-3 and TRBJ1-1, the complete variable domain is GAGVSQTPSNKVTEKGKYVELRCDPISGHTALYWYRQSLGQGPEFLIYFQGTGAADDSGLPNDRFFAVRPEGSVSTLKIQRTERGDSAVYLCASSSSGGTEAFFGQGTRLTVV.

This clone showed up just a few times. The V gene is TRBV2, the J gene TRBJ1-6, with 8 nucleotides matching TRBD1. V trimming: 5 bases; J trimming: 0 bases; junction bases outside the gene matches: 6. CDR1 SNHLY and CDR2 FYNNEI come from the germline V gene. CDR3 length equals 17 residues. The CDR3 region is CASSHGQGSSYNSPLHF. DNA of the CDR3: TGTGCCAGCAGTCACGGACAGGGAAGCTCCTATAATTCACCCCTCCACTTT.

This CDR3 is CASSTGLKNNEQFF. For the CDR3, the DNA is TGTGCCAGTAGTACGGGGTTAAAAAACAATGAGCAGTTCTTC. This rearrangement joins TRBV19 to TRBJ2-1, with a possible D match to TRBD2 (5 bases). Per germline, CDR1 LNHDA and CDR2 SQIVND (reference sequence). The CDR3 contains 14 residues. Trimming left V 4 bases short and J 5 bases short, with 12 bases between.

This clone has more than one count but fewer than ten. The DNA of the CDR3 is TGTGCCAGCAGCCTACTCAACTCGGGTTTCAACAATGAGCAGTTCTTC. This gives the protein CASSLLNSGFNNEQFF. This chain joins TRBV11-2 and TRBJ2-1, with D unclear. The ends were cut back, 5 bases at V and 5 bases at J, with 19 bases in the middle. Germline loops: CDR1 SGHAT, CDR2 FQNNGV. The length of the CDR3 is 16 residues.

This chain joins TRBV28 and TRBJ1-3; possible D gene TRBD1, 5 bases. The CDR3 length is 14 residues. Looked up from germline, CDR1 is MDHEN and CDR2 is SYDVKM. Trimming pared 11 bases from V and 0 bases from J, leaving 14 bases between. CDR3 amino acids: CAGGVVSSGNTIYF. Here the CDR3 DNA reads TGTGCCGGGGGGGTGGTAAGCTCTGGAAACACCATATATTTT.

This clone ranks as medium-sized. This sequence joins TRBV23-1 and TRBJ2-7, with 8 bases matching TRBD1. TRBV23-1 is an ORF, and what it does is uncertain. This CDR3 has 14 residues. The V segment lost 8 bases and the J segment 5 bases; nucleotides outside the gene matches: 11. The CDR3 region is CASSVSGQDHEQYF. The CDR3 nucleotides are TGCGCCAGCTCCGTATCGGGACAGGATCACGAGCAGTACTTC.

The rearrangement links TRBV18 to TRBJ2-5; D unclear. The end of the DNA is better explained by TRBJ2-7, so the J call may be wrong. The CDR3 spans 14 residues. Germline V lookup: CDR1 KGHSH, CDR2 LQKENI. The CDR3 here is CASSLSTADDEQYF. CDR3 bases: TGTGCCAGCTCACTGTCAACAGCTGATGACGAGCAGTACTTC.

The chain joins TRBV15 to TRBJ1-5; D gene uncertain. V was pared by 1 base and J by 1 base, with 8 bases between. Per the germline V gene, CDR1 is LNHNV and CDR2 is YYDKDF (reference sequence). This CDR3 has 15 amino acids. The CDR3 DNA reads as TGTGCCACCAGCAGAGGGTGGCAGAGCAATCAGCCCCAGCATTTT. Its protein product is CATSRGWQSNQPQHF.

The chain couples TRBV7-8 to TRBJ1-2; TRBD1 matches 8 bases. CDR1 is SGHVS, CDR2 FQNEAQ, per germline. Germline trimming cut 1 base from V and 8 bases from J; bases unmatched to any gene: 6. This CDR3 spans 14 amino acids. CDR3 DNA sequence: TGTGCCAGCAGCTTAGGAGGGACAGGCAACGGCTACACCTTC. It translates to CASSLGGTGNGYTF.

This clone counts as large. The chain links TRBV6-1 to TRBJ2-7; D is unclear. This CDR3 is built from 11 residues. Looked up from germline, CDR1 is MNHNS and CDR2 is SASEGT. Trimming stripped 8 bases from V and 3 bases from J, with 8 bases between. CDR3 loop: CASLGNYEQYF. In nucleotides, the CDR3 is TGTGCCAGCCTAGGAAACTACGAGCAGTACTTC.

This clone was detected only a few times. The chain combines TRBV4-2 with TRBJ2-1; 9 nucleotides agree with TRBD2. The CDR3 sequence is 18 residues long. V lost 4 bases, J lost 0 bases, and 10 bases stayed unmatched. Germline CDR1 is LGHNA and CDR2 is YNFKEQ. CDR3 region: CASSRVAGARSSYNEQFF. The CDR3 DNA follows: TGTGCCAGCAGCCGGGTAGCGGGGGCCCGGAGCTCCTACAATGAGCAGTTCTTC.

This clone was detected a few times. The DNA for the CDR3 is TGTGCCAGTAGTTGGGACAGGGGTTCTTATGAAGCTTTCTTT. Protein product: CASSWDRGSYEAFF. The V call is TRBV19, the J call TRBJ1-1; 10 nucleotides match TRBD1. Germline CDR1 is LNHDA and CDR2 is SQIVND (reference sequence). Trimming at V came to 5 bases and at J to 7 bases, leaving 7 bases not matched to a gene. CDR3 size: 14 residues.

This clone was seen a few times. The rearrangement links TRBV11-2 to TRBJ1-6; TRBD1 might be the D (6 bases). Germline V lookup: CDR1 SGHAT, CDR2 FQNNGV. Trimming pared 2 bases from V and 2 bases from J, leaving 16 bases between. CDR3 length: 18 residues. The chain's CDR3 is CASSLSSGGRPYNSPLHF. The CDR3 nucleotides are TGTGCCAGCAGCTTATCTTCGGGGGGGCGACCCTATAATTCACCCCTCCACTTT.